This passage covers 30 T cell receptor beta chains from one sample sequenced in a study of T cells in Graves' hyperthyroidism and ophthalmopathy (dated by TCRdb to between 2018 and 2021). Library generation was performed with multiplex PCR. The sample was run on an Illumina HiSeq 2000. Amplification of TCR beta CDR3 regions was carried out from RNA transcripts. For the first round of RT-PCR on the TCR CDR3, the HTBI primer set was used together with the Qiagen OneStep RT-PCR kit. The public reads were run again by TCRdb, first through fastp at Q25 and then through MiXCR, and only productive beta chains were kept. One record per CDR3 amino acid sequence lists the most common genes and DNA. The sample has about 400,000 distinct CDR3 sequences on record, about a sixth of them singletons. The ten largest clones capture approximately 7.5% of the sample. Material: blood. These receptor sequences come from a woman under 30 with Graves' hyperthyroidism.

This clonotype was seen a few times. The CDR3: CASSDLRDRGGSYNSPLHF. The CDR3 DNA reads TGCGCCAGCAGCGACCTCCGGGACAGGGGCGGCTCCTATAATTCACCCCTCCACTTT. The chain recombines TRBV5-1 with TRBJ1-6; 10 nucleotides match TRBD1. The CDR3 extends over 19 amino acids. Germline assignment: CDR1 SGHRS and CDR2 YFSETQ. J was trimmed by 0 bases and V by 4 bases; bases with no gene match: 10. Complete variable domain (other parts from reference TRBV5-1 and TRBJ1-6): KAGVTQTPRYLIKTRGQQVTLSCSPISGHRSVSWYQQTPGQGLQFLFEYFSETQRNKGNFPGRFSGRQFSNSRSEMNVSTLELGDSALYLCASSDLRDRGGSYNSPLHFGNGTRLTVT.

The sample holds many counts of this clonotype. The chain has TRBV6-1 and TRBJ2-7; a possible D gene is TRBD2 (7 bases). Trimming cost V 5 bases and J 3 bases, with 14 bases left between them. The CDR3 covers 14 residues. Germline CDR1 reads MNHNS; CDR2 reads SASEGT. CDR3 residues: CASSSRGRDYEQYF. CDR3 bases: TGTGCCAGCAGTTCAAGGGGGAGGGACTACGAGCAGTACTTC.

This clonotype was detected many times. V is TRBV7-8 and J is TRBJ2-5; 8 bases line up with TRBD2. This CDR3 spans 14 amino acids. CDR1 is SGHVS and CDR2 is FQNEAQ in the germline V gene. With V trimmed by 3 bases and J by 2 bases, 2 bases remained unmatched. The CDR3 sequence: CASSFGLAQETQYF. DNA for the CDR3: TGTGCCAGCAGCTTCGGACTAGCTCAAGAGACCCAGTACTTC.

The chain couples TRBV29-1 to TRBJ1-4; D is possibly TRBD1 (5 bases). The germline gives CDR1 SQVTM, CDR2 ANQGSEA. This CDR3 has 15 amino acids. V lost 7 bases and J lost 6, with 21 bases in between. The CDR3 reads CSARDGGTIHEKLFF. As DNA, the CDR3 is TGCAGCGCCCGCGATGGGGGGACCATCCATGAAAAACTGTTTTTT. The full variable domain, in which reference TRBV29-1 and TRBJ1-4 provide the parts outside the CDR3, is SAVISQKPSRDICQRGTSLTIQCQVDSQVTMMFWYRQQPGQSLTLIATANQGSEATYESGFVIDKFPISRPNLTFSTLTVSNMSPEDSSIYLCSARDGGTIHEKLFFGSGTQLSVL.

The sample holds many counts of this clonotype. The chain uses TRBV12-5 and TRBJ1-3; D is uncertain. Germline loops: CDR1 LGHNT, CDR2 FRNRAP. The CDR3 contains 11 residues. The ends were cut back, 6 bases at V and 3 bases at J, with 3 bases in the middle. The CDR3 reads CASGHGNTIYF. DNA of the CDR3: TGTGCTAGTGGCCATGGAAACACCATATATTTT.

The sample holds many counts of this clonotype. The genes are TRBV7-2 and TRBJ2-2, with D perhaps given as TRBD1 or TRBD2 (6 bases each). Germline V lookup: CDR1 SGHTA, CDR2 FQGNSA. Trimming took off 5 bases at V and 7 bases at J, with 26 bases between the two ends. This CDR3 contains 18 residues. CDR3 DNA sequence: TGTGCCAGCAGCCGCCGTTATATCTTTGGGGGGCAGAACGGGGAGCTGTTTTTT. Amino acid sequence: CASSRRYIFGGQNGELFF.

The chain employs TRBV30 and TRBJ2-6; D is unclear. The V end was cut by 7 bases, the J end by 2 bases, with 9 bases between. Per the germline V gene, CDR1 is GTSNPN and CDR2 is SVGIG (reference sequence). The CDR3 has 13 residues. CDR3 coding DNA: TGTGCCTCTCGGCCCGCTGGGGCCAACGTCCTGACTTTC. Residues: CASRPAGANVLTF. The variable domain in full, completed from reference TRBV30 and TRBJ2-6, reads SQTIHQWPATLVQPVGSPLSLECTVEGTSNPNLYWYRQAAGRGLQLLFYSVGIGQISSEVPQNLSASRPQDRQFILSSKKLLLSDSGFYLCASRPAGANVLTFGAGSRLTVL.

This clonotype showed up many times. This sequence joins TRBV12-3 or TRBV12-4 and TRBJ2-1; no clear D gene. The CDR3 loop spans 11 amino acids. Trimming left V 8 bases short and J 10 bases short, with 12 bases between. The CDR3 region is CASGVSWEQFF. The DNA of the CDR3 is TGTGCCAGCGGCGTGAGTTGGGAGCAGTTCTTC.

This sequence joins TRBV5-1 and TRBJ2-7, with 8 bases lining up with TRBD1. Germline CDR1 is SGHRS and CDR2 is YFSETQ. The V and J ends lost 3 bases and 5 bases, in that order; junction bases with no gene match: 4. The CDR3 spans 13 residues. The CDR3 reads CASSWTGLNEQYF. For the CDR3, the DNA is TGCGCCAGCAGCTGGACAGGGCTGAACGAGCAGTACTTC.

This clonotype was detected ten times or more. This chain links TRBV9 with TRBJ2-1; 8 bases map to TRBD2. The V segment lost 0 bases and the J segment 8 bases; nucleotides outside the gene matches: 7. The germline CDR1 and CDR2 sequences are SGDLS and YYNGEE. This CDR3 is 15 amino acids long. This chain's CDR3 is CASSVVTGGRDEQFF. The CDR3 DNA reads TGTGCCAGCAGCGTAGTGACGGGAGGGCGGGATGAGCAGTTCTTC.

This sequence joins TRBV5-5 and TRBJ1-2; 8 bases are a match to TRBD1. Per germline, CDR1 SGHKS and CDR2 YYEKEE (reference sequence). The CDR3 is 20 residues long. J was trimmed by 2 bases and V by 2 bases; bases with no gene match: 20. In DNA, the CDR3 is TGTGCCAGCAGCTTTGACCTACTCTGGACAGGGAGGCAGATCAACTATGGCTACACCTTC. It specifies CASSFDLLWTGRQINYGYTF.

This clonotype has at least ten counts. The rearrangement links TRBV5-1 to TRBJ2-7; no reliable D call. From germline, CDR1 is SGHRS and CDR2 YFSETQ. The CDR3 runs to 14 residues. V was shortened by 0 bases and J by 5 bases, with 12 bases between the two germline ends. CDR3 loop: CASSLEAPGHEQYF. In nucleotides, the CDR3 is TGCGCCAGCAGCTTGGAAGCCCCGGGCCACGAGCAGTACTTC.

The chain is built from TRBV7-2 and TRBJ2-7; 9 bases match TRBD2. CDR3 length: 16 residues. V dropped 4 bases and J dropped 1; count of bases not matched to a gene: 8. Germline values: CDR1 SGHTA, CDR2 FQGNSA. The CDR3 loop is CASSSGGGAGSYEQYF. The CDR3 DNA reads TGTGCCAGCAGCTCAGGCGGGGGGGCAGGATCCTACGAGCAGTACTTC.

This clonotype showed up many times. V usage is TRBV6-1 and J usage is TRBJ1-1, with 12 bases matching TRBD1. CDR1 is MNHNS and CDR2 is SASEGT in the germline V gene. The ends lost 4 bases at V and 4 bases at J; junction bases unmatched: 10. CDR3 length: 17 amino acids. CDR3 DNA sequence: TGTGCCAGCAGTGTCCCTGGGGGACAGGGGGCAATCACTGAAGCTTTCTTT. This codes for CASSVPGGQGAITEAFF.

The chain employs TRBV5-1 and TRBJ1-6; 9 bases match TRBD1. This CDR3 region has 13 residues. Per the germline V gene, CDR1 is SGHRS and CDR2 is YFSETQ. Unmatched junction bases numbered 3, after V lost 7 bases and J lost 7 bases. The CDR3 region is CASGQGLNSPLHF. The CDR3 nucleotides read TGCGCCAGCGGACAGGGGCTCAATTCACCCCTCCACTTT. The whole variable domain, filled in from reference TRBV5-1 and TRBJ1-6, reads KAGVTQTPRYLIKTRGQQVTLSCSPISGHRSVSWYQQTPGQGLQFLFEYFSETQRNKGNFPGRFSGRQFSNSRSEMNVSTLELGDSALYLCASGQGLNSPLHFGNGTRLTVT.

The chain combines TRBV5-5 with TRBJ2-1; 11 positions agree with TRBD2. The ends lost 4 bases at V and 7 bases at J; junction bases unmatched: 7. Germline lookup yields CDR1 SGHKS and CDR2 YYEKEE (reference sequence). The CDR3 runs to 15 residues. The CDR3 here is CASSPFSGRGNEQFF. The CDR3 DNA reads as TGTGCCAGCAGCCCATTTAGCGGGAGGGGAAATGAGCAGTTCTTC.

In this sample, this clonotype turned up many times. The V and J genes are TRBV5-8 and TRBJ1-5; the D is unclear. From germline, CDR1 is SGHTS and CDR2 YDEGEE. The V and J ends lost 4 bases and 4 bases respectively, with 3 bases between them. This CDR3 is 11 amino acids long. Written as DNA, the CDR3 is TGTGCCAGCAGCCAAAATCAGCCCCAGCATTTT. Protein sequence: CASSQNQPQHF.

This clonotype was seen a single time. The chain employs TRBV28 and TRBJ1-5; the match to TRBD1 covers 8 bases. The CDR3 covers 14 residues. The ends lost 3 bases at V and 5 bases at J; junction bases unmatched: 3. CDR1 and CDR2 from the germline V gene are MDHEN and SYDVKM. In DNA, the CDR3 is TGTGCCAGCAGTTTGTCCAGGGGGCATCAGCCCCAGCATTTT. It specifies CASSLSRGHQPQHF.

This clonotype occurred many times. This rearrangement joins TRBV29-1 to TRBJ2-7; D not certain. The V end was cut by 4 bases, the J end by 0 bases, with 13 bases between. The CDR3 consists of 14 residues. Germline loops: CDR1 SQVTM, CDR2 ANQGSEA. CDR3 sequence: CSVARTRSSYEQYF. CDR3 DNA sequence: TGCAGCGTTGCCAGAACAAGGAGCTCCTACGAGCAGTACTTC.

Ten or more counts support this clonotype. This chain uses TRBV12-3 or TRBV12-4 with TRBJ2-1; no reliable D call. Trimming stripped 5 bases from V and 5 bases from J, with 7 bases between. The CDR3 has 12 residues. The CDR3 loop reads CASSTAHNEQFF. The DNA for the CDR3 is TGTGCCAGCAGTACCGCTCACAATGAGCAGTTCTTC.

The DNA of the CDR3 is TGTGCCAGCAGCAAGACTAGCGCGAAAGACGGGGAGCTGTTTTTT. Its translation is CASSKTSAKDGELFF. The chain has TRBV28 and TRBJ2-2; 8 bases fit TRBD2. Germline V CDR1 and CDR2: MDHEN, SYDVKM. This CDR3 has 15 amino acids. The junction had 10 bases not matched to a gene; V was cut back by 6 bases and J by 7 bases.

Notes on this clonotype: Just one base apart from a much larger clone, this may be a read error. This chain links TRBV9 with TRBJ2-1, with 12 bases aligning to TRBD2. CDR3 length: 16 residues. Germline V CDR1 and CDR2: SGDLS, YYNGEE. The V and J ends lost 3 bases and 6 bases, in that order; junction bases with no gene match: 7. The CDR3, as DNA: TGTGCCAGCAGCGCCCTAGCGGGGGGGCTTTTCAATGAGCAGTTCTTC. This codes for CASSALAGGLFNEQFF.

The sample holds many counts of this clonotype. V is TRBV28 and J is TRBJ1-5; TRBD1 matches 8 bases. The germline gives CDR1 MDHEN, CDR2 SYDVKM. CDR3 size: 15 residues. The junction had 6 bases not matched to a gene; V was cut back by 6 bases and J by 2 bases. CDR3 sequence: CASSRPGQGNQPQHF. CDR3 in DNA: TGTGCCAGCAGCCGACCGGGACAGGGCAATCAGCCCCAGCATTTT.

This clonotype was observed many times. The chain carries TRBV20-1 and TRBJ1-1; D is unresolved. Per germline, CDR1 DFQATT and CDR2 SNEGSKA (reference sequence). Between the trimmed V and J ends, which lost 6 bases and 7 bases, there was a span of 21 bases. The CDR3 loop spans 14 amino acids. In DNA, the CDR3 is TGCAGTGCCCAGCCTAGGACCCCCGTGGGTGAAGCTTTCTTT. It translates to CSAQPRTPVGEAFF.

This clonotype was detected ten times or more. The chain employs TRBV20-1 and TRBJ2-7; TRBD1 is a possible D gene (5 bases). Germline CDR1 reads DFQATT; CDR2 reads SNEGSKA (reference sequence). Trimming took off 0 bases at V and 2 bases at J, with 14 bases between the two ends. The length of the CDR3 is 15 residues. The CDR3 DNA follows: TGCAGTGCTAGAGATCAGCAGGGTACGACCTACGAGCAGTACTTC. This gives the protein CSARDQQGTTYEQYF.

This clonotype was counted many times. The V call is TRBV20-1, the J call TRBJ2-7, with D perhaps matching TRBD2 (6 bases). Trimming took 8 bases from V and 1 from J, leaving 24 bases between them. This CDR3 spans 16 amino acids. Germline CDR1 DFQATT, CDR2 SNEGSKA (reference sequence). CDR3 nucleotides: TGCAGTCCCTTCGCGGGGAAGGCAGACCGATCCTACGAGCAGTACTTC. It yields the protein CSPFAGKADRSYEQYF.

The chain carries TRBV29-1 and TRBJ2-7, with a weak D call TRBD2 (6 bases). The V and J ends lost 3 bases and 0 bases respectively, with 12 bases between them. The CDR3 consists of 14 residues. Germline CDR1 reads SQVTM; CDR2 reads ANQGSEA. CDR3 in amino acids: CSVELLSGSYEQYF. DNA of the CDR3: TGCAGCGTTGAGCTGCTTAGCGGCTCCTACGAGCAGTACTTC.

The chain links TRBV3-1 to TRBJ1-1; TRBD1 agrees at 7 bases. Germline CDR1 reads LGHDT; CDR2 reads YNNKEL (reference sequence). This CDR3 region has 14 residues. The ends lost 4 bases at V and 1 base at J; junction bases unmatched: 3. The CDR3 reads CASSPWDRNTEAFF. The CDR3 DNA follows: TGTGCCAGCAGCCCATGGGACAGGAACACTGAAGCTTTCTTT.

At least ten counts were recorded for this clonotype. The V gene is TRBV19, the J gene TRBJ2-5; D might be TRBD1 (6 bases). V was clipped by 4 bases and J by 0 bases, with 9 bases between them. The CDR3 covers 14 residues. Germline V CDR1 and CDR2: LNHDA, SQIVND (reference sequence). CDR3 nucleotide sequence: TGTGCCAGTAGTAAGGGGGTATACCAAGAGACCCAGTACTTC. Its translation is CASSKGVYQETQYF. The full variable domain, rest sourced from reference TRBV19 and TRBJ2-5, is DGGITQSPKYLFRKEGQNVTLSCEQNLNHDAMYWYRQDPGQGLRLIYYSQIVNDFQKGDIAEGYSVSREKKESFPLTVTSAQKNPTAFYLCASSKGVYQETQYFGPGTRLLVL.

This clonotype was observed many times. The V call is TRBV24-1, the J call TRBJ2-2, with no clear D. The CDR3 has 17 amino acids. Trimming left V 5 bases short and J 7 bases short, with 22 bases between. Germline CDR1 reads KGHDR; CDR2 reads SFDVKD. CDR3 in amino acids: CATSGGAASWRIGELFF. In nucleotides, the CDR3 is TGTGCCACCAGTGGAGGTGCGGCTTCATGGCGTATCGGGGAGCTGTTTTTT.